The clone carrying this T cell receptor beta chain was seen many times. Its specificity is not known. The data originate from a study of T-cell reconstitution after alpha-beta-depleted transplantation in children. Study-wide results and limits: Reports say that about two months after transplant, the alpha-beta T cells came out of several hundred graft clones that had expanded. At day 60, the high TCRbeta diversity found in some patients originated from recipient T cells and thymic progenitors that had survived.

Germline values: CDR1 SQVTM, CDR2 ANQGSEA. This CDR3 has 11 amino acids. Between the trimmed V and J ends, which lost 4 bases and 4 bases, there was a span of 7 bases. Preparing the TCRbeta library involved the use of unique molecular identifiers. One entry per CDR3 protein, called by TCRdb with MiXCR from the PCR reads. The table has 550,000 to 800,000 distinct CDR3 sequences, about an eighth seen once. Sequencing was performed on PBMCs, taken before TCRalphabeta/CD19-depleted stem cell transplant. The clonotype originates from a girl between 2 and 10 years old with congenital amegakaryocytic thrombocytopenia, due to receive a stem cell transplant. The J gene is TRBJ1-2, the V gene TRBV29-1; D perhaps matches TRBD1 (5 bases). CDR3 in DNA: TGCAGCGTTGGGGGACCCTATGGCTACACCTTC. Translated: CSVGGPYGYTF.